This T cell receptor (beta chain) is drawn from a study of CD8 T cells in Susac syndrome. Sequencing targeted TCR beta in T cells from blood (CD8+ and CD4+). In the multiple sclerosis control group, patients were treatment-naive and had stable or active relapsing-remitting disease. Germline loops: CDR1 LGHDT, CDR2 YNNKEL (reference sequence). The CDR3 is 19 residues long. V gave up 4 bases and J gave up 5 bases; unmatched junction bases: 19. RNA in amounts of about 0.45 to 1 ug was reverse transcribed with random hexamers. Across 54 Vbeta and 13 Jbeta, immunoSEQ multiplex PCR amplified TCR beta CDR3. MiXCR was run by TCRdb on the immunoSEQ multiplex PCR reads, yielding one entry per CDR3 protein. The repertoire consists of 150,000 to 200,000 distinct CDR3 sequences, with roughly 95% occurring once and the leading ten covering about 0.086%. Study-level results: The authors acknowledged that the study's TCR sequencing and HLA analysis involved relatively few individuals.

As for this clonotype: Its cognate antigen is unknown.

V is TRBV3-1 and J is TRBJ2-1; 8 bases map to TRBD2. This TCR was sampled from a human donor with multiple sclerosis. The source material was CD4+ T cells from PBMCs. The CDR3 region is CASSLPHPLLAEPHNEQFF. In DNA form, the CDR3 reads TGTGCCAGCAGCCTCCCTCACCCCTTACTAGCGGAGCCCCACAATGAGCAGTTCTTC.